This entry lists 23 T cell receptor beta chains sequenced from one sample in a study of CD8 T cells in Susac syndrome. A quantity of about 0.45 to 1 ug RNA underwent reverse transcription using random hexamers. A single record per CDR3 protein comes from TCRdb applying MiXCR to the immunoSEQ multiplex PCR reads. The table includes 160,000 or so distinct CDR3 sequences, around 92% detected once. Sequencing was performed on CD4+ T cells from PBMCs. Source of these receptors: a human donor in good health.

CDR3 sequence: CASSEGSGAPSDTQYF. Written as DNA, the CDR3 is TGCGCCAGCAGTGAAGGTAGCGGGGCACCATCAGATACGCAGTATTTT. The rearrangement joins TRBV10-2 to TRBJ2-3; 8 nucleotides line up with TRBD2. V was pared by 3 bases and J by 4 bases, with 9 bases of the junction left unmatched. CDR1 and CDR2 from the germline V gene are WSHSY and SAAADI. The length of the CDR3 is 16 residues.

The chain carries TRBV11-2 and TRBJ2-7, with D perhaps matching TRBD1 (6 bases). This CDR3 has 14 residues. The V gene's germline CDR1 is SGHAT and CDR2 FQNNGV. V lost 0 bases and J lost 7, with 13 bases in between. The CDR3 DNA sequence: TGTGCCAGCAGCTTAGACAGGGGAGCATGGGAGCAGTACTTC. Encoded protein: CASSLDRGAWEQYF.

The chain links TRBV4-3 to TRBJ1-6; D remains unclear. Germline V CDR1 and CDR2: LGHNA, YSLEER. This CDR3 has 16 residues. V shed 1 base and J shed 7 bases, with 14 bases lying between them. CDR3 DNA sequence: TGCGCCAGCAGCCAAGGGACCCGGCTAACAAATTCACCCCTCCACTTT. Amino acids: CASSQGTRLTNSPLHF.

The rearrangement uses TRBV30 and TRBJ1-5; D remains unclear. The germline V and J ends were trimmed by 0 bases and 7 bases, with 10 bases remaining between them. Looked up from germline, CDR1 is GTSNPN and CDR2 is SVGIG (reference sequence). There are 13 residues in the CDR3. The CDR3, as DNA: TGTGCCTGGAGTGTACGGGGAGGACAGCCCCAGCATTTT. Translating gives CAWSVRGGQPQHF.

The genes are TRBV6-5 and TRBJ2-7; D is possibly TRBD2 (6 bases). Germline CDR1 and CDR2: MNHEY and SVGAGI. The CDR3 runs to 15 residues. Trimming removed 5 bases at V and 6 bases at J, with 20 bases between. The CDR3 loop reads CASSPRGGNLGEQYF. The CDR3 region has the DNA TGTGCCAGCAGTCCCCGGGGAGGAAACCTCGGCGAGCAGTACTTC.

This chain links TRBV7-6 with TRBJ2-7; D not certain. Trimming took off 1 base at V and 7 bases at J, with 8 bases between the two ends. CDR1 is SGHVS, CDR2 FNYEAQ, per germline. The length of the CDR3 is 12 residues. Written as DNA, the CDR3 is TGTGCCAGCAGCTTAGGTCGTCGGGAGCAGTACTTC. Its translation is CASSLGRREQYF.

V is TRBV10-3 and J is TRBJ2-7; no clear D. The CDR3 is 13 amino acids. Germline CDR1 ENHRY, CDR2 SYGVKD. V lost 1 base to trimming and J lost 9 bases, with 13 bases between them. The CDR3 reads CAISELGTGGQYF. The CDR3 nucleotides are TGTGCCATCAGTGAGTTGGGTACGGGTGGGCAGTACTTC.

This clonotype was recorded only once. The chain joins TRBV20-1 to TRBJ2-5; 13 bases align to TRBD2. The germline gives CDR1 DFQATT, CDR2 SNEGSKA (reference sequence). Germline trimming cut 5 bases from V and 0 bases from J; bases unmatched to any gene: 3. The CDR3 loop spans 15 amino acids. The CDR3 region has the DNA TGCAGTGCTCGACTAGCGGGGGGTAACCAAGAGACCCAGTACTTC. Amino acids: CSARLAGGNQETQYF.

This chain connects TRBV28 to TRBJ1-2, with a weak D call TRBD1 (6 bases). Germline V lookup: CDR1 MDHEN, CDR2 SYDVKM. Trimming took 7 bases from V and 5 from J, leaving 11 bases between them. CDR3 length: 12 amino acids. The CDR3 DNA reads TGTGCCAGCACCACACAGGGTTATGGCTACACCTTC. It is translated as CASTTQGYGYTF.

V usage is TRBV20-1 and J usage is TRBJ2-1; D unclear. Germline assignment: CDR1 DFQATT and CDR2 SNEGSKA (reference sequence). The CDR3 is 15 amino acids. In nucleotides, the CDR3 is TGCAGCGGAGCTCCCCTAAAGCGCCGATACAATGAGCAGTTCTTC. This sequence encodes CSGAPLKRRYNEQFF.

This clonotype was detected once. The chain links TRBV25-1 to TRBJ1-1; D remains ambiguous. This CDR3 region has 11 residues. The V gene lost 0 bases and the J gene lost 10 bases, with 6 bases spanning the gap. Germline V CDR1 and CDR2: MGHDK, SYGVNS. The CDR3 DNA sequence: TGTGCCAGCAGTGAATACCGTAGAGCTTTCTTT. It codes for CASSEYRRAFF. Drawing the rest from reference TRBV25-1 and TRBJ1-1, the complete variable domain is EADIYQTPRYLVIGTGKKITLECSQTMGHDKMYWYQQDPGMELHLIHYSYGVNSTEKGDLSSESTVSRIRTEHFPLTLESARPSHTSQYLCASSEYRRAFFGQGTRLTVV.

This chain connects TRBV4-2 to TRBJ2-1; 13 bases fit TRBD2. The CDR3 contains 16 residues. V lost 1 base and J lost 5; bases outside the gene matches: 2. Germline V CDR1 and CDR2: LGHNA, YNFKEQ. The CDR3 protein is CASSQGGLAGDNEQFF. The CDR3 DNA sequence: TGTGCCAGCAGCCAAGGAGGACTAGCGGGAGACAATGAGCAGTTCTTC.

The V and J genes are TRBV16 and TRBJ1-2; D might be TRBD1 (5 bases). Germline V gene data show CDR1 as KGHSY and CDR2 as FQNENV. The CDR3 loop spans 14 amino acids. The V end lost 3 bases, the J end lost 7 bases, and 15 bases lay between the germline ends. The CDR3 protein is CASSHQGDGGGYTF. CDR3 in DNA: TGTGCCAGCAGCCATCAAGGCGATGGGGGTGGCTACACCTTC.

This chain joins TRBV5-1 and TRBJ2-1; the match to TRBD2 covers 11 bases. This CDR3 has 16 residues. With V trimmed by 0 bases and J by 1 base, 0 bases remained unmatched. The germline V gene has CDR1 SGHRS and CDR2 YFSETQ. CDR3 sequence: CASSLGLAGSYNEQFF. As DNA, the CDR3 is TGCGCCAGCAGCTTGGGACTAGCGGGGTCCTACAATGAGCAGTTCTTC.

DNA for the CDR3: TGTGCCAGCAGCTTTGGAGGGGATACGCAGTATTTT. It translates to CASSFGGDTQYF. This chain links TRBV7-9 with TRBJ2-3; tentatively, D is TRBD2 (6 bases). Trimming left V 3 bases short and J 6 bases short, with 7 bases between. The CDR3 runs 12 residues. Germline V gene lookup returns CDR1 SEHNR and CDR2 FQNEAQ (reference sequence).

The chain recombines TRBV23-1 with TRBJ1-5, with D uncertain. TRBV23-1 is reported as an ORF; its role is uncertain. The CDR3 is made up of 15 amino acids. The V and J ends lost 0 bases and 1 base respectively, with 7 bases between them. CDR3 in amino acids: CASSQSGSSNQPQHF. The CDR3 DNA reads as TGCGCCAGCAGTCAATCGGGCTCAAGCAATCAGCCCCAGCATTTT.

This chain connects TRBV28 to TRBJ1-2; 8 nucleotides match TRBD1. V lost 1 base, J lost 4 bases, and 5 bases stayed unmatched. Looked up from germline, CDR1 is MDHEN and CDR2 is SYDVKM. The length of the CDR3 is 15 residues. The DNA of the CDR3 is TGTGCCAGCAGTTTATCTGCGGGACAGGCCTATGGCTACACCTTC. The encoded protein is CASSLSAGQAYGYTF.

V is TRBV20-1 and J is TRBJ2-7; D call uncertain. Germline V CDR1 and CDR2: DFQATT, SNEGSKA (reference sequence). The CDR3 totals 12 residues. Trimming took 3 bases from V and 4 from J, leaving 10 bases between them. For the CDR3, the DNA is TGCAGTGCTAGGGCCTTCCGTTACGAGCAGTACTTC. Its translation: CSARAFRYEQYF.

This chain joins TRBV19 and TRBJ2-4; 8 bases fit TRBD2. V dropped 8 bases and J dropped 0; count of bases not matched to a gene: 0. CDR1 LNHDA and CDR2 SQIVND come from the germline V gene (reference sequence). The length of the CDR3 is 13 residues. The CDR3 loop reads CASRGGAKNIQYF. The CDR3 bases are TGTGCCAGTCGGGGGGGAGCCAAAAACATTCAGTACTTC.

The genes are TRBV5-6 and TRBJ1-4; D gene uncertain. Germline CDR1 and CDR2: SGHDT and YYEEEE. Trimming shortened V by 0 bases and J by 7 bases, and 13 bases separated the two germline ends. This CDR3 contains 15 residues. CDR3 in amino acids: CASSLDRITGEKLFF. For the CDR3, the DNA is TGTGCCAGCAGCTTGGACCGGATTACGGGTGAAAAACTGTTTTTT.

J is TRBJ1-1 and V is TRBV19; D is uncertain. Germline V gene lookup returns CDR1 LNHDA and CDR2 SQIVND (reference sequence). This CDR3 comprises 13 residues. V was pared by 4 bases and J by 5 bases, with 11 bases between. This CDR3 is CASSRAPATEAFF. CDR3 nucleotides: TGTGCCAGTAGTAGGGCACCGGCAACTGAAGCTTTCTTT.

This CDR3 is CASSLPGHTYEQYF. DNA of the CDR3: TGTGCCAGCAGCTTACCGGGACATACCTACGAGCAGTACTTC. The chain employs TRBV7-9 and TRBJ2-7; possible D gene TRBD1, 6 bases. The CDR3 is 14 amino acids. CDR1 is SEHNR, CDR2 FQNEAQ, per germline (reference sequence). V dropped 2 bases and J dropped 2 bases, with 10 bases sitting between them. Drawing the rest from reference TRBV7-9 and TRBJ2-7, the complete variable domain is DTGVSQNPRHKITKRGQNVTFRCDPISEHNRLYWYRQTLGQGPEFLTYFQNEAQLEKSRLLSDRFSAERPKGSFSTLEIQRTEQGDSAMYLCASSLPGHTYEQYFGPGTRLTVT.

The rearrangement uses TRBV5-1 and TRBJ2-3; D uncertain. The CDR3 contains 13 residues. Germline CDR1 is SGHRS and CDR2 is YFSETQ. Trimming left V 2 bases short and J 3 bases short, with 7 bases between. The CDR3: CASSFPETDTQYF. The CDR3 DNA reads TGCGCCAGCAGCTTCCCCGAGACAGATACGCAGTATTTT.